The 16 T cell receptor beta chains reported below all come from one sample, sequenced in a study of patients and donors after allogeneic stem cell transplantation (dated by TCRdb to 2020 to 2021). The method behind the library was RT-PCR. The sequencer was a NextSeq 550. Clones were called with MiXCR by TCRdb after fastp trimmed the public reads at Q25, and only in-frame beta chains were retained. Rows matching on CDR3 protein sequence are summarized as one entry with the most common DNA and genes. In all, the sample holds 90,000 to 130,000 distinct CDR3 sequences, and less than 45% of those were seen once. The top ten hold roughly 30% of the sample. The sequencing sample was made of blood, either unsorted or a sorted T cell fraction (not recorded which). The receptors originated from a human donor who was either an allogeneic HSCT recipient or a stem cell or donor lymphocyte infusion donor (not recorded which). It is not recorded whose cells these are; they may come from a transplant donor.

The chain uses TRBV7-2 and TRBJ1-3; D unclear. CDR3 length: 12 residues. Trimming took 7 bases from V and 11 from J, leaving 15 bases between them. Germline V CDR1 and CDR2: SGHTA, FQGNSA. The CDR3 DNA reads TGTGCCAGCAATGGGTTCGCACAATCCATATATTTT. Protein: CASNGFAQSIYF.

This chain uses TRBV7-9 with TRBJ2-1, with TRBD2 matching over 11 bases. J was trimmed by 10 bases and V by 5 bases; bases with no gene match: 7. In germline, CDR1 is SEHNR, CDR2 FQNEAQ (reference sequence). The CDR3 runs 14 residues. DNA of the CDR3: TGTGCCAGCAGCACGACTAGCGGGGAGGAGGAGCAGTTCTTC. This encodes CASSTTSGEEEQFF.

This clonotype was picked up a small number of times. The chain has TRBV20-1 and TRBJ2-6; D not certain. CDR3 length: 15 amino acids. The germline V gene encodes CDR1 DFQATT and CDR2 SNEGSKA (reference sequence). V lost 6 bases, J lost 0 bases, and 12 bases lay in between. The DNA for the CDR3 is TGCAGTGCATCCAAAGGCCTCTCTGGGGCCAACGTCCTGACTTTC. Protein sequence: CSASKGLSGANVLTF.

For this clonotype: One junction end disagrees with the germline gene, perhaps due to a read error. The chain's CDR3 is CASSTDSYSYTF. The CDR3 DNA sequence: TGCGCCAGCAGCACCGACAGCTATAGCTACACCTTC. This sequence joins TRBV5-1 and TRBJ1-2, with D perhaps TRBD1 (5 bases). The CDR3 extends over 12 amino acids. The germline gives CDR1 SGHRS, CDR2 YFSETQ.

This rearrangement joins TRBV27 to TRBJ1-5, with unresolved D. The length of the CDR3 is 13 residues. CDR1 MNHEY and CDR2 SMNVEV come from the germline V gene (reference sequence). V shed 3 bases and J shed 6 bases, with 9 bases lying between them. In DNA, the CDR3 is TGTGCCAGCAGTTTGGTGGAGGGTCAGCCCCAGCATTTT. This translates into CASSLVEGQPQHF.

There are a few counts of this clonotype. The CDR3: CASSLRFLLSNQPQHF. The CDR3 bases are TGTGCCAGCAGTTTACGTTTCCTCCTTAGCAATCAGCCCCAGCATTTT. This chain joins TRBV28 and TRBJ1-5; D uncertain. Germline V gives CDR1 MDHEN, CDR2 SYDVKM. V was pared by 2 bases and J by 0 bases, with 11 bases between. CDR3 size: 16 residues.

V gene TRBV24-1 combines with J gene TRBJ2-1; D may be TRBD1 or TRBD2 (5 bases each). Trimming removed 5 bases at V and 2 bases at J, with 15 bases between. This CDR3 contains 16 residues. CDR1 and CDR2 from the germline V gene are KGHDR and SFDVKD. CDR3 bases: TGTGCCACCAGTGCCCTTGAGGGACCGACCTACAATGAGCAGTTCTTC. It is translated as CATSALEGPTYNEQFF.

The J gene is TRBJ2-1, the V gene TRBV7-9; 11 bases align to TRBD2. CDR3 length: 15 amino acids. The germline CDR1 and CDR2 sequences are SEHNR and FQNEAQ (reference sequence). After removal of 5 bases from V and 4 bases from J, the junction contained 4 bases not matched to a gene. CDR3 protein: CASSILAGGYNEQFF. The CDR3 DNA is TGTGCCAGCAGCATTCTAGCGGGAGGTTACAATGAGCAGTTCTTC.

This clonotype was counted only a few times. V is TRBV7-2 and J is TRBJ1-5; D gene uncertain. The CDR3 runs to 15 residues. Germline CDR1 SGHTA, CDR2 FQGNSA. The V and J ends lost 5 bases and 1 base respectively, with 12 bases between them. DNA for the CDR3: TGTGCCAGCAGCCTCGCGCCGGGGAGCAATCAGCCCCAGCATTTT. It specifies CASSLAPGSNQPQHF.

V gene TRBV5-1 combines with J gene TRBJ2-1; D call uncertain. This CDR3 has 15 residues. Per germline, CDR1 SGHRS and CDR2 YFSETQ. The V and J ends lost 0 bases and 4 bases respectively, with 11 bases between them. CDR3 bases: TGCGCCAGCAGCTTGGGGACGCAGAAATACAATGAGCAGTTCTTC. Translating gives CASSLGTQKYNEQFF. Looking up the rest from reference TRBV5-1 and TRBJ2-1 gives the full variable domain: KAGVTQTPRYLIKTRGQQVTLSCSPISGHRSVSWYQQTPGQGLQFLFEYFSETQRNKGNFPGRFSGRQFSNSRSEMNVSTLELGDSALYLCASSLGTQKYNEQFFGPGTRLTVL.

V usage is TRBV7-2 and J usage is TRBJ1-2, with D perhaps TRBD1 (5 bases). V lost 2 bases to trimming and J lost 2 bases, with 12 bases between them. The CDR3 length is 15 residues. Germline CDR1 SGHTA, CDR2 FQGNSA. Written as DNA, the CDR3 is TGTGCCAGCAGCTTATATCAGGGAAAGAACTATGGCTACACCTTC. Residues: CASSLYQGKNYGYTF. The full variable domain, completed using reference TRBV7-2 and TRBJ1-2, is GAGVSQSPSNKVTEKGKDVELRCDPISGHTALYWYRQSLGQGLEFLIYFQGNSAPDKSGLPSDRFSAERTGGSVSTLTIQRTQQEDSAVYLCASSLYQGKNYGYTFGSGTRLTVV.

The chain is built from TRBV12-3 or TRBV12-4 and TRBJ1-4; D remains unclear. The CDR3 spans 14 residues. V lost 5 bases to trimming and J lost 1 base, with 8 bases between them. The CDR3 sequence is CASSVRVTNEKLFF. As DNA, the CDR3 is TGTGCCAGCAGTGTGCGGGTAACTAATGAAAAACTGTTTTTT.

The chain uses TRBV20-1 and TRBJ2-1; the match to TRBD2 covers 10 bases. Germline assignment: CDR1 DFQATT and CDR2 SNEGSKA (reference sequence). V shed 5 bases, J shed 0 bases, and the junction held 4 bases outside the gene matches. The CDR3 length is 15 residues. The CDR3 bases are TGCAGTGCTCGACTAGCGGGCGGCTCCTACAATGAGCAGTTCTTC. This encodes CSARLAGGSYNEQFF.

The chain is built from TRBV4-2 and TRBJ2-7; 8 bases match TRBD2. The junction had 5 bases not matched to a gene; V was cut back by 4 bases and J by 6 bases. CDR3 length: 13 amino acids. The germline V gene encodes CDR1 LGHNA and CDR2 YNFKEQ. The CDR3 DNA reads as TGTGCCAGCAGCCTAGCGGGAACAGGCGAGCAGTACTTC. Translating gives CASSLAGTGEQYF.

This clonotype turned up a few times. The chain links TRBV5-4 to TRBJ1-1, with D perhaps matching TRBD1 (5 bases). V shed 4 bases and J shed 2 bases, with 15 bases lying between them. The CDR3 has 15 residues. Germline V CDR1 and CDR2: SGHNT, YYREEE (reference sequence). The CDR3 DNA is TGTGCCAGCAGCCGGGATCCTACAGGAAACACTGAAGCTTTCTTT. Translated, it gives CASSRDPTGNTEAFF. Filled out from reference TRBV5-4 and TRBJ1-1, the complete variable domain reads ETGVTQSPTHLIKTRGQQVTLRCSSQSGHNTVSWYQQALGQGPQFIFQYYREEENGRGNFPPRFSGLQFPNYSSELNVNALELDDSALYLCASSRDPTGNTEAFFGQGTRLTVV.

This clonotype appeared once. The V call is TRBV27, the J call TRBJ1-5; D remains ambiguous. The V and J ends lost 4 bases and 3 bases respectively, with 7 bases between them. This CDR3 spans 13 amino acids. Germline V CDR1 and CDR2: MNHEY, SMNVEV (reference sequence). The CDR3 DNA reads TGTGCCAGCAGTTCTACAATCAATCAGCCCCAGCATTTT. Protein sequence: CASSSTINQPQHF.